This T cell receptor (beta chain) was captured by sequencing in a study of shared clonotypes between healthy human individuals. The overall study: The study enrolled a couple of women and three men aged 18 to 49.

Study-wide results and limits: Few donors limited the genetic and exposure-history diversity represented.

Terminally differentiated effector memory CD45RA+ cells were excluded by CCR7 positive selection of CD45RO-negative cells. Free of recent acute infections or vaccinations, the donors were healthy HIV-negative adults. This CDR3 has 16 amino acids. The germline V gene encodes CDR1 SGHKS and CDR2 YYEKEE (reference sequence). The ends lost 0 bases at V and 1 base at J; junction bases unmatched: 3. Assay execution proceeded at the deep level. The data were produced by immunoSEQ multiplex PCR, yet TCRdb's version contains in-frame clones alone and is incomplete. Of 600,000 or so clones listed, around 95% are singletons. This clone was seen a single time. Its antigen is unidentified.

The sample taken for sequencing was naive CD8+ T cells sorted from blood. The sequence derives from a woman in her 30s in good health. The genes are TRBV5-5 and TRBJ2-7, with 11 bases aligning to TRBD2. The CDR3 nucleotides read TGTGCCAGCAGCTTGGGACTAGCGGGGACATCCTACGAGCAGTACTTC. The encoded protein is CASSLGLAGTSYEQYF.